The sequence of this TCR beta chain was determined in a study of blood T cell repertoires in COVID-19. Study context: Samples came from the United States, Italy and Spain, spanning acute and convalescent COVID-19. PBMCs, B-cell-depleted T cells, or T cells provided the cDNA or gDNA that made up the material.

Authors' processing steps: The authors estimated nucleated cell counts from reference gene primer amplification. This table comes from immunoSEQ multiplex PCR, and its TCRdb copy is limited to in-frame clones, with some not included. V and J calls and clone size are those listed in that table; D and trimming were worked out from the DNA. The sample gives 72,000 or so clones, about three quarters of which show up once; 9.2% is in the top ten. CDR3 length: 19 residues. Germline CDR1 is LGHNA and CDR2 is YSLEER. V shed 1 base and J shed 6 bases, with 25 bases lying between them. The chain couples TRBV4-3 to TRBJ2-1; D might be TRBD1 (5 bases). The source material was peripheral blood. This TCR was sampled from a human donor in a cohort sampled during active COVID-19. The CDR3, as DNA: TGCGCCAGCAGCCAAGGGCAAGCGTGGGTACGCCAGGGTCCCAATGAGCAGTTCTTC. It translates to CASSQGQAWVRQGPNEQFF.